The 12 T cell receptor beta chains below come from one sample, sequenced in a study of HIV-infected patients and healthy controls. Whole blood was used without fractionation, so all unsorted peripheral T cells were included. Alpha and beta constant-region primers primed reverse transcription of around 500 ng RNA. Using multiplexing indices, alpha and beta chain libraries were generated apart by chain-specific third strand synthesis. TCRdb recomputed calls from the 5' RACE reads with MiXCR, one row per CDR3 protein. Here the sample spans about 15,000 distinct CDR3 sequences, more than 8% being singletons. Source material: blood. Receptor source: an adult in good health.

At least ten counts were recorded for this clonotype. V and J are TRBV12-3 or TRBV12-4 and TRBJ1-5; a weak D match, TRBD1 (5 bases). This CDR3 has 15 amino acids. Trimming cost V 3 bases and J 5 bases, with 14 bases left between them. CDR3 amino acids: CASSLSGGTYQPQHF. The CDR3 DNA reads TGTGCCAGCAGTTTGAGTGGCGGGACTTATCAGCCCCAGCATTTT.

Within the sample, this clonotype is medium-sized. In DNA, the CDR3 is TGTGCCAGCAGCGGCTATCAGTCTAGCACAGATACGCAGTATTTT. Translated, it gives CASSGYQSSTDTQYF. The rearrangement links TRBV6-6 to TRBJ2-3, with no clear D. V lost 6 bases and J lost 0, with 13 bases in between. The CDR3 has 15 amino acids. Germline assignment: CDR1 MNHNY and CDR2 SVGAGI (reference sequence).

The chain joins TRBV24-1 to TRBJ2-2; tentatively, D is TRBD2 (6 bases). The length of the CDR3 is 17 residues. Trimming cost V 0 bases and J 5 bases, with 15 bases left between them. Germline CDR1 is KGHDR and CDR2 is SFDVKD. CDR3 DNA sequence: TGTGCCACCAGTGATTTGTCTGGGGGGATCCGGACCGGGGAGCTGTTTTTT. This translates into CATSDLSGGIRTGELFF.

The V and J genes are TRBV2 and TRBJ2-5, with no clear D. The V gene's germline CDR1 is SNHLY and CDR2 FYNNEI. CDR3 length equals 13 residues. V lost 3 bases to trimming and J lost 6 bases, with 11 bases between them. CDR3 bases: TGTGCCAGCAGTGATGGGGTTGGGCAGACCCAGTACTTC. The encoded protein is CASSDGVGQTQYF.

This clonotype was seen more than once but under ten times. This chain's CDR3 is CASSLGQDTEAFF. CDR3 sequence (DNA): TGTGCCAGCAGCCTAGGACAGGACACTGAAGCTTTCTTT. The chain is built from TRBV11-2 and TRBJ1-1, with 7 bases fitting TRBD1. Germline CDR1 SGHAT, CDR2 FQNNGV. Trimming removed 5 bases from V and 3 bases from J; junction bases left unmatched: 3. This CDR3 spans 13 amino acids.

Sample share makes this clonotype medium-sized. V is TRBV6-5 and J is TRBJ2-1; 8 bases agree with TRBD2. CDR1 MNHEY and CDR2 SVGAGI come from the germline V gene. The ends lost 6 bases at V and 8 bases at J; junction bases unmatched: 9. The CDR3 totals 14 residues. The CDR3 nucleotides are TGTGCCAGCAGCCCTCCGGGACTAGACTATGAGCAGTTCTTC. The encoded protein is CASSPPGLDYEQFF.

This clonotype was counted many times. This rearrangement joins TRBV7-9 to TRBJ2-7; D unresolved. Per the germline V gene, CDR1 is SEHNR and CDR2 is FQNEAQ (reference sequence). V dropped 3 bases and J dropped 2 bases, with 11 bases sitting between them. The CDR3 has 14 amino acids. The CDR3 is CASSFGQAPYEQYF. DNA of the CDR3: TGTGCCAGCAGCTTTGGCCAGGCCCCCTACGAGCAGTACTTC.

At least ten counts were recorded for this clonotype. V gene TRBV10-3 combines with J gene TRBJ2-5, with 10 bases matching TRBD1. The J segment lost 1 base and the V segment lost 1 base, leaving 3 bases of the junction unmatched. The CDR3 extends over 16 amino acids. Germline CDR1 reads ENHRY; CDR2 reads SYGVKD. CDR3 sequence reads: CAISELTGGGQETQYF. CDR3 nucleotides: TGTGCCATCAGTGAGTTGACAGGGGGCGGCCAAGAGACCCAGTACTTC.

This clonotype is deemed medium-sized. The chain carries TRBV6-2 or TRBV6-3 and TRBJ2-4, with no clear D. CDR1 and CDR2 (germline): MNHEY, SVGEGT. V shed 5 bases and J shed 15 bases, with 23 bases lying between them. The CDR3 totals 14 residues. CDR3 nucleotides: TGTGCCAGCAGTAGGGCCCTACTCGGGCTCCCCCCGTACTTC. This encodes CASSRALLGLPPYF.

This clonotype rates as medium-sized. This chain links TRBV7-8 with TRBJ2-5; D ambiguous. In germline, CDR1 is SGHVS, CDR2 FQNEAQ. Between the trimmed V and J ends, which lost 1 base and 4 bases, there was a span of 10 bases. This CDR3 has 14 amino acids. The chain's CDR3 is CASSLVGRIETQYF. CDR3 DNA: TGTGCCAGCAGCTTAGTCGGCAGAATAGAGACCCAGTACTTC.

This clonotype was detected only a few times. This chain connects TRBV2 to TRBJ2-2; D ambiguous. The germline CDR1 and CDR2 sequences are SNHLY and FYNNEI. V shed 3 bases and J shed 6 bases, with 8 bases lying between them. The length of the CDR3 is 13 residues. The CDR3 nucleotides are TGTGCCAGCAGTGAGGTACCAGCCGGGGAGCTGTTTTTT. It encodes CASSEVPAGELFF.

The rearrangement uses TRBV20-1 and TRBJ2-3, with TRBD2 matching 8 bases. The CDR3 covers 13 residues. Germline V lookup: CDR1 DFQATT, CDR2 SNEGSKA (reference sequence). J lost 6 bases, V lost 6 bases, and 8 bases had no gene match. CDR3 amino acids: CSAPGGGRDTQYF. The DNA of the CDR3 is TGCAGTGCCCCGGGGGGGGGGCGGGATACGCAGTATTTT.